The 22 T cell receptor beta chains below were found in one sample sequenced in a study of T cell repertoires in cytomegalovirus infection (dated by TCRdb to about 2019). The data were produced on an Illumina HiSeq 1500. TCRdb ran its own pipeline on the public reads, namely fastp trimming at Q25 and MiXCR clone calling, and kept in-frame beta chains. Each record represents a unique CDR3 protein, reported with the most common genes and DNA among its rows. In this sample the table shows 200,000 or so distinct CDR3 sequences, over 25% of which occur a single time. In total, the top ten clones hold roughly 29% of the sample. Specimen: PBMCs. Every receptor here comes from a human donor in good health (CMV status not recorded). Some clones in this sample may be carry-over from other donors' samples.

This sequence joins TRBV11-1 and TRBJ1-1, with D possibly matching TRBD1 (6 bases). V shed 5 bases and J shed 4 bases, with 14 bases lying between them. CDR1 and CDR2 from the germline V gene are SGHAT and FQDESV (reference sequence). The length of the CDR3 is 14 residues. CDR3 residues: CASSPKEGGTEAFF. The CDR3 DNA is TGTGCCAGCAGCCCAAAGGAGGGGGGCACTGAAGCTTTCTTT.

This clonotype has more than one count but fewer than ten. CDR3 region: CAWSVPARGASDTQYF. The CDR3 coding sequence is TGTGCCTGGAGTGTCCCAGCGCGGGGGGCCAGCGATACGCAGTATTTT. The chain is built from TRBV30 and TRBJ2-3; 8 nucleotides align to TRBD2. Germline-derived CDR1 and CDR2 are GTSNPN and SVGIG (reference sequence). The CDR3 sequence is 16 residues long. With V trimmed by 0 bases and J by 6 bases, 11 bases remained unmatched.

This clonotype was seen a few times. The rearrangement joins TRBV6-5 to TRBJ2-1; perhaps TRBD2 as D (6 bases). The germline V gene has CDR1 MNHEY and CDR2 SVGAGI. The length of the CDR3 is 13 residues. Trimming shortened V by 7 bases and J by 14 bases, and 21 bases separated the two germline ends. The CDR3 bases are TGTGCCAGCACTAACCCCGGGAGCCCCCGTGAGTTCTTC. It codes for CASTNPGSPREFF.

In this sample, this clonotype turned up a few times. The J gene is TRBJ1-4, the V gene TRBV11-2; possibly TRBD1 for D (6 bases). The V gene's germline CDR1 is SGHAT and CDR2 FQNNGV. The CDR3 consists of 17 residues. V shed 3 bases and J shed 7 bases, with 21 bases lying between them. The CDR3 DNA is TGTGCCAGCAGCTTGAGTGGACAGACGGGTCGAGGTGAAAAACTGTTTTTT. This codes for CASSLSGQTGRGEKLFF.

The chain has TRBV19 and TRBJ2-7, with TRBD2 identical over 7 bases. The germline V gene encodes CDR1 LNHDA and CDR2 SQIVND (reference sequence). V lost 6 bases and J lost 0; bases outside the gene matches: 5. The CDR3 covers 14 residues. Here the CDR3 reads CASSPGGTSYEQYF. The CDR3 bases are TGTGCCAGTAGCCCCGGGGGGACCTCCTACGAGCAGTACTTC.

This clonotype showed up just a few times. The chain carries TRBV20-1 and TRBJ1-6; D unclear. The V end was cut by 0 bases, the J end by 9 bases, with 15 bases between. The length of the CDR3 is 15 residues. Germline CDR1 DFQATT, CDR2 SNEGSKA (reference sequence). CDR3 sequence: CSARDLHSNSSPLHF. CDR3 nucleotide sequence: TGCAGTGCTAGAGATCTTCACAGTAATAGTTCACCCCTCCACTTT.

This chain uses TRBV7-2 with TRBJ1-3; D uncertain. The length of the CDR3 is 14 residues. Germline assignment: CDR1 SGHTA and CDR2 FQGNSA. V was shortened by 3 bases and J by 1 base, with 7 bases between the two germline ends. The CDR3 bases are TGTGCCAGCAGCTTGACGATATCTGGAAACACCATATATTTT. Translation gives CASSLTISGNTIYF.

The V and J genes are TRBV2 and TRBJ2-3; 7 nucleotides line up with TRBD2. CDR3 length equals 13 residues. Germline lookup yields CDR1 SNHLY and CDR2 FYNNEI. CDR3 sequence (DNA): TGTGCTACCATGGCGGGGGAGACAGATACGCAGTATTTT. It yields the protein CATMAGETDTQYF.

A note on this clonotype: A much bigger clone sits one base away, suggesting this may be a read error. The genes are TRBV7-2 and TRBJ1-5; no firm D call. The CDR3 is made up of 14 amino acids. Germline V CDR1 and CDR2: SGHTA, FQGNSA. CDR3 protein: CPSSLVGSNQPQHF. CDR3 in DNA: TGTCCCAGCAGCTTAGTCGGGAGCAATCAGCCCCAGCATTTT.

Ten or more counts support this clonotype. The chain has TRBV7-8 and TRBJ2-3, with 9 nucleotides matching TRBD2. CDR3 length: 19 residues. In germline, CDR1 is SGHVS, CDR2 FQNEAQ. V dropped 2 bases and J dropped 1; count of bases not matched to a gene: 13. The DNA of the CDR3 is TGTGCCAGCAGCTTAAGAGCGGGGGGTGGGGGTGGTCGCACAGATACGCAGTATTTT. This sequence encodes CASSLRAGGGGGRTDTQYF. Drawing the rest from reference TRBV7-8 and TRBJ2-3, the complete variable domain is GAGVSQSPRYKVAKRGQDVALRCDPISGHVSLFWYQQALGQGPEFLTYFQNEAQLDKSGLPSDRFFAERPEGSVSTLKIQRTQQEDSAVYLCASSLRAGGGGGRTDTQYFGPGTRLTVL.

CDR3 region: CSVAGQGLDEQYF. The CDR3 bases are TGCAGCGTTGCGGGACAGGGGTTGGACGAGCAGTACTTC. The rearrangement links TRBV29-1 to TRBJ2-7; 10 bases are a match to TRBD1. The V gene end was trimmed by 4 bases and the J gene end by 5 bases; junction bases not matched to a gene: 5. The CDR3 spans 13 residues. Germline loops: CDR1 SQVTM, CDR2 ANQGSEA.

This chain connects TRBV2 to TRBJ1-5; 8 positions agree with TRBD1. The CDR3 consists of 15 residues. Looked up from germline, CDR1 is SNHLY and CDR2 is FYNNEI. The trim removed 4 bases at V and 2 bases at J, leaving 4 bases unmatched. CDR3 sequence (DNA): TGTGCCAGCAGTGGGACAGGGAAGGGCAATCAGCCCCAGCATTTT. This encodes CASSGTGKGNQPQHF.

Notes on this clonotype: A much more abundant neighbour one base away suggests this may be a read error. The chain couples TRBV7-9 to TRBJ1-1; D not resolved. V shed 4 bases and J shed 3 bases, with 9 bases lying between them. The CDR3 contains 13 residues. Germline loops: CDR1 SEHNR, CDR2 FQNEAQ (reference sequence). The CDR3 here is CASSSRPYTEAFF. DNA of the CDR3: TGTGCCAGCAGCTCAAGACCGTACACTGAAGCTTTCTTT.

CDR3 in amino acids: CASSPETGGNTEAFF. The CDR3 bases are TGCGCCAGCAGCCCAGAGACAGGGGGGAACACTGAAGCTTTCTTT. The rearrangement joins TRBV5-1 to TRBJ1-1; 9 bases map to TRBD1. The germline V gene encodes CDR1 SGHRS and CDR2 YFSETQ. V trimming: 4 bases; J trimming: 1 base; junction bases outside the gene matches: 5. This CDR3 is 15 amino acids long.

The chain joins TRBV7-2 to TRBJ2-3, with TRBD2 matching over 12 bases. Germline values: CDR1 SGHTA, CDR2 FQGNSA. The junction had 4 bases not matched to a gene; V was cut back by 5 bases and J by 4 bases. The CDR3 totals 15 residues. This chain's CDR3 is CASSRTSGAADTQYF. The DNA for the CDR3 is TGTGCCAGCAGCCGGACTAGCGGGGCGGCAGATACGCAGTATTTT.

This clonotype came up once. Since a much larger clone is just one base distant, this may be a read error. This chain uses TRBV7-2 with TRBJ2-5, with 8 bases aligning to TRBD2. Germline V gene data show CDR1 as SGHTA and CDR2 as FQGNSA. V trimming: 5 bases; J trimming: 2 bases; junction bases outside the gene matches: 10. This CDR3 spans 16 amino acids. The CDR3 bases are TGTGCCAGCAGCCCCCCCCGCACGGGGGGGCAAGAGACCCAGTACTTC. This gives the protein CASSPPRTGGQETQYF.

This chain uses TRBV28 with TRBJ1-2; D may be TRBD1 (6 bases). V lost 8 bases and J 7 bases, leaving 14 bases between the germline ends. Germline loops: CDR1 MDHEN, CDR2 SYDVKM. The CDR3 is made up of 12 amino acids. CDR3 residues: CASAFRGSGYTF. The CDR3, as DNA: TGTGCCAGCGCTTTCAGGGGTAGTGGCTACACCTTC.

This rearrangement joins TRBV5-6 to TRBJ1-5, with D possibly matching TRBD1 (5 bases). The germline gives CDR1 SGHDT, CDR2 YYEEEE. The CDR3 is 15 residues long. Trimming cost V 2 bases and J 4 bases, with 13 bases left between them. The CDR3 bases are TGTGCCAGCAGCTTATTGGGGCAGACGAATCAGCCCCAGCATTTT. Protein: CASSLLGQTNQPQHF.

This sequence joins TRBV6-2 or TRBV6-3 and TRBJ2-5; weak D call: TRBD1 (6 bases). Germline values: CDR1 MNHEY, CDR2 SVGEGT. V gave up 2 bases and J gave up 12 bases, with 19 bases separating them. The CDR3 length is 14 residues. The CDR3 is CASSYEVTRQVKYF. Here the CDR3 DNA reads TGTGCCAGCAGTTACGAGGTGACCCGACAGGTGAAGTACTTC.

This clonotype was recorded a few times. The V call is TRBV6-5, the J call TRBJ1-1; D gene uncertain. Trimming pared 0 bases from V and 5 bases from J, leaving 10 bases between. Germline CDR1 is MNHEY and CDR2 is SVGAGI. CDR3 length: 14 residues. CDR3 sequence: CASSYSGRWTEAFF. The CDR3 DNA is TGTGCCAGCAGTTACTCGGGAAGGTGGACTGAAGCTTTCTTT.

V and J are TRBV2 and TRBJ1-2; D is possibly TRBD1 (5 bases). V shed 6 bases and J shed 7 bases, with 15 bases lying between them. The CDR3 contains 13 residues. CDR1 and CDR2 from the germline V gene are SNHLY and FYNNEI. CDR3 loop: CASRAAGIGGYTF. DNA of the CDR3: TGTGCCAGCAGGGCAGCAGGGATAGGTGGCTACACCTTC.

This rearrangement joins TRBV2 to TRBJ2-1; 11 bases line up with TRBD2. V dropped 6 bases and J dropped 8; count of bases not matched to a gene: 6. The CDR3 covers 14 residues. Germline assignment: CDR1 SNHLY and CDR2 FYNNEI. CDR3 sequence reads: CASRATSGADEQFF. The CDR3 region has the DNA TGTGCCAGCAGGGCGACTAGCGGGGCGGATGAGCAGTTCTTC.